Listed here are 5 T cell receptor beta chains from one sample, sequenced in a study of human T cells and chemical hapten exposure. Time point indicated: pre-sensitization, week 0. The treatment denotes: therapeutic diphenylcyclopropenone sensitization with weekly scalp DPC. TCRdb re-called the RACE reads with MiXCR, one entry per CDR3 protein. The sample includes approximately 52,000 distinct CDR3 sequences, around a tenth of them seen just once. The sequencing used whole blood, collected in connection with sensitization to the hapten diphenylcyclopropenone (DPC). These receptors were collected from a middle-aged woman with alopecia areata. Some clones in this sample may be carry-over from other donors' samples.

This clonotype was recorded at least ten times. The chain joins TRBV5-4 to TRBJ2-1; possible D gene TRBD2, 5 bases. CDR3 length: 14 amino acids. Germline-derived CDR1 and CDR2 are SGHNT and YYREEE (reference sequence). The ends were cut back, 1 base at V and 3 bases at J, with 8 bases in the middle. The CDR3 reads CASSLSLDYNEQFF. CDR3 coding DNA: TGTGCCAGCAGCTTGTCACTAGACTACAATGAGCAGTTCTTC.

The CDR3 DNA reads as TGTGCCAGCAGCTTAGTTACTAGCGGGGGGCAAGAGACCCAGTACTTC. This gives the protein CASSLVTSGGQETQYF. The chain uses TRBV7-8 and TRBJ2-5, with 12 bases lining up with TRBD2. V lost 1 base and J lost 2; bases outside the gene matches: 2. CDR1 SGHVS and CDR2 FQNEAQ come from the germline V gene. CDR3 length: 16 residues.

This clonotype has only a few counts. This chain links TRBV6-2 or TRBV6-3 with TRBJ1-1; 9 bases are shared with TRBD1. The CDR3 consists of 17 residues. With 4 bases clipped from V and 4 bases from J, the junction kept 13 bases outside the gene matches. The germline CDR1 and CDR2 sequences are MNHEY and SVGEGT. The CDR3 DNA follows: TGTGCCAGCAGTTGGCCGGGACAGGGAGGAAGGAGCACTGAAGCTTTCTTT. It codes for CASSWPGQGGRSTEAFF.

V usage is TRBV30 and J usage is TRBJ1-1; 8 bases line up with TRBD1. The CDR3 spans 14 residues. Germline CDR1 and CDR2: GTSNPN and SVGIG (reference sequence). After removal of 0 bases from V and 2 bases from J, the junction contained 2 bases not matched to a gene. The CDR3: CAWSVGQGNTEAFF. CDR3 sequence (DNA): TGTGCCTGGAGTGTAGGACAGGGCAACACTGAAGCTTTCTTT.

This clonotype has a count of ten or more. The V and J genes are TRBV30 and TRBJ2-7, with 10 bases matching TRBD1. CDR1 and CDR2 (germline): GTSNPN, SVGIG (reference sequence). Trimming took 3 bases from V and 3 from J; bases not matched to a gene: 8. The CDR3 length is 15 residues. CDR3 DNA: TGTGCCTGGAGAAGCGGGACAGGGGCTAACTACGAGCAGTACTTC. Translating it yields CAWRSGTGANYEQYF.